A single sample gave rise to the 27 T cell receptor beta chains below, sequenced in a study of T cell repertoires in cytomegalovirus infection. These receptors' antigens are unknown. MiXCR, applied by TCRdb to the reads, yields one record per CDR3 protein. The sample holds about half a million distinct CDR3 sequences, more than 40% seen once. Sequencing used cultured PBMCs, obtained from culture after CMV antigen stimulation. The receptors were sampled from a human donor in good health (CMV status not recorded). Some clones in this sample may be carry-over from other donors' samples.

The V call is TRBV2, the J call TRBJ2-2; no clear D. The CDR3 sequence is 13 residues long. The V end was cut by 0 bases, the J end by 6 bases, with 5 bases between. Germline lookup yields CDR1 SNHLY and CDR2 FYNNEI. The CDR3 protein is CASSEAPPGELFF. The CDR3 DNA is TGTGCCAGCAGTGAAGCGCCCCCCGGGGAGCTGTTTTTT. Full variable domain (remainder filled in from reference TRBV2 and TRBJ2-2): EPEVTQTPSHQVTQMGQEVILRCVPISNHLYFYWYRQILGQKVEFLVSFYNNEISEKSEIFDDQFSVERPDGSNFTLKIRSTKLEDSAMYFCASSEAPPGELFFGEGSRLTVL.

The chain joins TRBV6-5 to TRBJ2-3; TRBD2 matches at 10 bases. The CDR3 runs 16 residues. In germline, CDR1 is MNHEY, CDR2 SVGAGI. V gave up 8 bases and J gave up 3 bases; unmatched junction bases: 11. CDR3 loop: CASARNLAGATDTQYF. The CDR3 coding sequence is TGTGCCAGCGCCCGCAACCTAGCGGGGGCGACAGATACGCAGTATTTT.

This clonotype turned up a few times. Here the CDR3 reads CASSPPGTGYEQFF. CDR3 coding DNA: TGTGCCAGCAGCCCACCCGGGACAGGGTACGAGCAGTTCTTC. The J gene is TRBJ2-1, the V gene TRBV7-2, with 9 bases that match TRBD1. The V and J ends lost 5 bases and 10 bases, in that order; junction bases with no gene match: 9. This CDR3 has 14 residues. Germline V gene data show CDR1 as SGHTA and CDR2 as FQGNSA.

The V and J genes are TRBV2 and TRBJ2-7, with TRBD2 matching over 10 bases. The V and J ends lost 2 bases and 1 base, in that order; junction bases with no gene match: 5. This CDR3 has 16 amino acids. The germline gives CDR1 SNHLY, CDR2 FYNNEI. This CDR3 reads CASSELLLAGSYEQYF. CDR3 sequence (DNA): TGTGCCAGCAGTGAACTTCTACTAGCGGGGTCCTACGAGCAGTACTTC.

This chain uses TRBV29-1 with TRBJ2-2; D is possibly TRBD1 or TRBD2 (5 bases each). Trimming took 1 base from V and 1 from J, leaving 13 bases between them. CDR3 length: 16 amino acids. Per germline, CDR1 SQVTM and CDR2 ANQGSEA. The CDR3 here is CSVEGRGQGNTGELFF. In nucleotides, the CDR3 is TGCAGCGTTGAAGGGCGCGGGCAGGGGAACACCGGGGAGCTGTTTTTT.

This clonotype was picked up a small number of times. The CDR3 region has the DNA TGTGCCAGCGCCAGGGTGTCCTACAATGAGCAGTTCTTC. This gives the protein CASARVSYNEQFF. The chain couples TRBV7-9 to TRBJ2-1, with D possibly matching TRBD1 (5 bases). CDR3 length: 13 residues. The germline gives CDR1 SEHNR, CDR2 FQNEAQ (reference sequence). V gave up 8 bases and J gave up 1 base, with 9 bases separating them. Together with reference TRBV7-9 and TRBJ2-1, the CDR3 gives the full variable domain: DTGVSQNPRHKITKRGQNVTFRCDPISEHNRLYWYRQTLGQGPEFLTYFQNEAQLEKSRLLSDRFSAERPKGSFSTLEIQRTEQGDSAMYLCASARVSYNEQFFGPGTRLTVL.

This clonotype was detected a few times. This chain joins TRBV6-2 or TRBV6-3 and TRBJ2-4; D gene unclear. Germline V lookup: CDR1 MNHEY, CDR2 SVGEGT. The CDR3 totals 15 residues. V lost 4 bases to trimming and J lost 0 bases, with 10 bases between them. The CDR3 nucleotides are TGTGCCAGCAGTTTTCGGACCCTAGCCAAAAACATTCAGTACTTC. Residues: CASSFRTLAKNIQYF.

Points on this clonotype: The junction differs from germline at one of its ends, possibly a read error. V is TRBV7-2 and J is TRBJ2-7; 8 nucleotides align to TRBD2. The CDR3 length is 13 residues. CDR1 SGHTA and CDR2 FQGNSA come from the germline V gene. The DNA of the CDR3 is TGTGCCAGCAGCGTAGCGGGACTGGTCGAGCAGTACTTC. It encodes CASSVAGLVEQYF.

The chain links TRBV20-1 to TRBJ2-5; possibly TRBD2 for D (7 bases). Germline CDR1 reads DFQATT; CDR2 reads SNEGSKA (reference sequence). The V gene lost 7 bases and the J gene lost 3 bases, with 15 bases spanning the gap. The CDR3 spans 13 residues. The CDR3 DNA reads as TGCAGTGTAGTAGGGGGAGGGAAAGAGACCCAGTACTTC. This translates into CSVVGGGKETQYF.

The genes are TRBV6-1 and TRBJ2-1; 10 bases agree with TRBD2. The ends lost 5 bases at V and 6 bases at J; junction bases unmatched: 19. Germline V CDR1 and CDR2: MNHNS, SASEGT. This CDR3 spans 19 amino acids. The DNA for the CDR3 is TGTGCCAGCAGTTACGGGCTAGCGGGAGATAGGGGGCTATTCAATGAGCAGTTCTTC. This gives the protein CASSYGLAGDRGLFNEQFF.

In this sample, this clonotype turned up a few times. The genes are TRBV4-1 and TRBJ2-3; 16 nucleotides agree with TRBD2. This CDR3 spans 21 amino acids. V trimming: 0 bases; J trimming: 4 bases; junction bases outside the gene matches: 13. Germline V gene data show CDR1 as MGHRA and CDR2 as YSYEKL. The CDR3 DNA reads TGCGCCAGCAGCCAAGATCGGATGGGACTAGCGGGGGGGCCGTCCCCAGATACGCAGTATTTT. Protein sequence: CASSQDRMGLAGGPSPDTQYF.

This clonotype has only one observation. The junction departs from germline at one end; a sequencing error may be responsible. The chain has TRBV4-1 and TRBJ2-3, with D maybe TRBD2 (7 bases). The germline V gene encodes CDR1 MGHRA and CDR2 YSYEKL. The CDR3 runs 15 residues. In DNA form, the CDR3 reads TGTGCCAGCAGCCAAGGGGGGGGCTCCCGCGATACGCAGTATTTT. This encodes CASSQGGGSRDTQYF.

This clonotype has only a few counts. The rearrangement uses TRBV28 and TRBJ2-5; maybe TRBD2 (6 bases). Trimming took 7 bases from V and 3 from J, leaving 9 bases between them. The CDR3 contains 12 residues. Germline lookup yields CDR1 MDHEN and CDR2 SYDVKM. The CDR3 here is CASTGSEETQYF. CDR3 coding DNA: TGTGCCAGCACCGGGAGCGAAGAGACCCAGTACTTC.

The rearrangement uses TRBV7-1 and TRBJ2-3, with D tentatively TRBD2 (5 bases). TRBV7-1 is recorded as an ORF, its role being uncertain. V lost 6 bases, J lost 6 bases, and 16 bases lay in between. The CDR3 runs 14 residues. The CDR3 loop is CASRGGMRQDTQYF. In nucleotides, the CDR3 is TGTGCCAGCAGAGGAGGCATGAGGCAGGATACGCAGTATTTT.

The V and J genes are TRBV4-1 and TRBJ1-5; the match to TRBD1 covers 7 bases. The junction had 2 bases not matched to a gene; V was cut back by 0 bases and J by 3 bases. Germline V gene sequence: CDR1 MGHRA, CDR2 YSYEKL. This CDR3 is built from 15 residues. CDR3 in amino acids: CASSQEGTDNQPQHF. The DNA for the CDR3 is TGCGCCAGCAGCCAAGAAGGGACAGACAATCAGCCCCAGCATTTT.

This clonotype was seen a single time. This sequence joins TRBV10-3 and TRBJ2-7, with TRBD1 matching 7 bases. The CDR3 length is 14 residues. In germline, CDR1 is ENHRY, CDR2 SYGVKD. Trimming cost V 3 bases and J 1 base; bases outside gene matches: 3. The CDR3 DNA follows: TGTGCCATCAGTGATGACAGGGCATCCTACGAGCAGTACTTC. It encodes CAISDDRASYEQYF.

This clonotype was seen a handful of times. The chain combines TRBV7-4 with TRBJ2-4; D is tentatively TRBD1 or TRBD2 (5 bases each). Per the germline V gene, CDR1 is SGHVT and CDR2 is SQSDAQ. The CDR3 contains 16 residues. Deletions cut 4 bases from V and 5 bases from J, with 18 bases between. The CDR3 nucleotides read TGTGCCAGCAGCTCTTGTGAGGGGTACGTTCAAAACATTCAGTACTTC. Translating gives CASSSCEGYVQNIQYF.

This chain connects TRBV2 to TRBJ2-2; D not certain. Germline values: CDR1 SNHLY, CDR2 FYNNEI. Trimming pared 7 bases from V and 0 bases from J, leaving 6 bases between. The CDR3 covers 13 residues. As DNA, the CDR3 is TGTGCCAGCACCGGAGCGAACACCGGGGAGCTGTTTTTT. Translated: CASTGANTGELFF.

This rearrangement joins TRBV7-2 to TRBJ2-7; 12 positions match TRBD2. V shed 4 bases and J 4 bases; nucleotides not matched to a gene: 11. Germline V gene lookup returns CDR1 SGHTA and CDR2 FQGNSA. This CDR3 contains 17 residues. The CDR3 sequence: CASSSPWGGLAGYEQYF. Written as DNA, the CDR3 is TGTGCCAGCAGCTCACCCTGGGGGGGACTAGCGGGTTACGAGCAGTACTTC.

This clonotype was seen repeatedly, ten times or more. The chain combines TRBV7-2 with TRBJ2-3; TRBD1 is a possible D gene (6 bases). The V end was cut by 5 bases, the J end by 8 bases, with 11 bases between. The CDR3 consists of 12 residues. Germline values: CDR1 SGHTA, CDR2 FQGNSA. CDR3 protein: CASSQGSATQYF. DNA of the CDR3: TGTGCCAGCAGCCAGGGGTCCGCTACGCAGTATTTT.

The chain combines TRBV28 with TRBJ2-3; D not resolved. Trimming removed 8 bases from V and 2 bases from J, with 20 bases in between. This CDR3 is 16 amino acids long. Germline CDR1 MDHEN, CDR2 SYDVKM. The CDR3 DNA reads as TGTGCCAGCCGCACCCCGAAACAGCGCCCCACAGATACGCAGTATTTT. Its translation is CASRTPKQRPTDTQYF.

J is TRBJ1-1 and V is TRBV28; unclear D gene. This CDR3 is 12 amino acids long. V shed 5 bases and J shed 0 bases, with 4 bases lying between them. Germline V CDR1 and CDR2: MDHEN, SYDVKM. CDR3 amino acids: CASSKLNTEAFF. The CDR3 DNA is TGTGCCAGCAGTAAATTGAACACTGAAGCTTTCTTT. Drawing the rest from reference TRBV28 and TRBJ1-1, the complete variable domain is DVKVTQSSRYLVKRTGEKVFLECVQDMDHENMFWYRQDPGLGLRLIYFSYDVKMKEKGDIPEGYSVSREKKERFSLILESASTNQTSMYLCASSKLNTEAFFGQGTRLTVV.

The rearrangement uses TRBV7-9 and TRBJ2-4, with D maybe TRBD2 (5 bases). This CDR3 has 12 residues. Germline assignment: CDR1 SEHNR and CDR2 FQNEAQ (reference sequence). Between the trimmed V and J ends, which lost 6 bases and 7 bases, there was a span of 10 bases. CDR3: CASRTERNIQYF. The CDR3 bases are TGTGCCAGCAGAACAGAGCGGAACATTCAGTACTTC.

This clonotype was picked up a small number of times. The CDR3 region is CASSLTGVNYEQYF. DNA of the CDR3: TGTGCCAGCAGTCTCACAGGGGTAAACTACGAGCAGTACTTC. The chain employs TRBV12-3 or TRBV12-4 and TRBJ2-7; 7 nucleotides align to TRBD1. Losses at the gene ends were 5 bases for V and 3 bases for J; bases not matched to a gene: 7. CDR3 length: 14 amino acids.

The chain is built from TRBV7-6 and TRBJ2-7; TRBD1 matches at 8 bases. The CDR3 runs 17 residues. Germline-derived CDR1 and CDR2 are SGHVS and FNYEAQ. V was pared by 5 bases and J by 3 bases, with 15 bases of the junction left unmatched. The CDR3 is CASSNRRDRMTNYEQYF. DNA of the CDR3: TGTGCCAGCAGCAACCGCCGGGACAGGATGACTAACTACGAGCAGTACTTC. The variable domain in full, completed from reference TRBV7-6 and TRBJ2-7, reads GAGVSQSPRYKVTKRGQDVALRCDPISGHVSLYWYRQALGQGPEFLTYFNYEAQQDKSGLPNDRFSAERPEGSISTLTIQRTEQRDSAMYRCASSNRRDRMTNYEQYFGPGTRLTVT.

J is TRBJ1-1 and V is TRBV12-3 or TRBV12-4; maybe TRBD1 (5 bases). V was clipped by 6 bases and J by 1 base, with 15 bases between them. The CDR3 runs 15 residues. This chain's CDR3 is CASSHAGTGNTEAFF. In nucleotides, the CDR3 is TGTGCCAGCAGCCATGCGGGGACGGGGAACACTGAAGCTTTCTTT.

The chain couples TRBV10-3 to TRBJ1-4, with D hard to call. The CDR3 has 14 amino acids. Looked up from germline, CDR1 is ENHRY and CDR2 is SYGVKD. The ends were cut back, 3 bases at V and 3 bases at J, with 8 bases in the middle. CDR3 loop: CAISEGSSNEKLFF. CDR3 nucleotide sequence: TGTGCCATCAGTGAAGGATCCTCTAATGAAAAACTGTTTTTT.